The clone carrying this TCR beta chain has more than one count but fewer than ten. Germline values: CDR1 SGHNT, CDR2 YYREEE (reference sequence). The CDR3 totals 14 residues. Trimming left V 2 bases short and J 7 bases short, with 12 bases between. These data originate in a study of blood T cell repertoires in COVID-19. Study-wide background: Acute and convalescent COVID-19 samples came from the United States, Italy and Spain. PBMCs, B-cell-depleted T cells, or T cells provided the cDNA or gDNA that made up the material.

Per the authors' pipeline: Amplification with reference gene primers provided the estimates of nucleated cell counts. Profiled with immunoSEQ multiplex PCR; TCRdb holds only in-frame clones, not every one. The V and J calls and the clone size are those of that table, but D and trimming were determined from the DNA. The sample has some 700,000 clones; more than 80% are singletons. The receptor's source is a woman between 18 and 30 years old with acute or convalescent COVID-19. Sequenced sample: peripheral blood. The rearrangement uses TRBV5-4 and TRBJ1-4; a weak D match, TRBD1 (5 bases). This CDR3 is CASSFQGRGEKLFF. CDR3 nucleotide sequence: TGTGCCAGCAGCTTCCAAGGGAGGGGTGAAAAACTGTTTTTT.